The rows below give T cell receptor beta chains drawn from one sample of a study of PD-1 blockade in mismatch repair-deficient tumors. Measured with immunoSEQ multiplex PCR; TCRdb has only the in-frame clones, and not every one. The table shows roughly 120,000 clones, with roughly 90% occurring only once. Specimen: peripheral blood, collected just over 70 weeks after starting pembrolizumab. Receptors were obtained from an adult with mismatch repair-deficient cancer. Each CDR3 is given with its conserved first and last residue. A D gene is named only where the DNA matches it firmly. Some rows mark clone size as missing; the rest say once, few, many or name a class of expanded clone.

.	TRBV28	15	TRBJ1-5	few	CASSSAGRGNQPQHF	TGTGCCAGCAGTTCGGCGGGCCGTGGCAATCAGCCCCAGCATTTT
TRBD1	TRBV7-9	15	TRBJ2-2	.	CASSPRDRVTGELFF	TGTGCCAGCAGCCCCCGGGACAGGGTAACCGGGGAGCTGTTTTTT
TRBD1	TRBV10-3	13	TRBJ1-1	.	CAMRDRANTEAFF	TGTGCCATGCGGGACAGGGCGAACACTGAAGCTTTCTTT
TRBD2	TRBV9	16	TRBJ2-1	once	CASSVGSLAGEGEQFF	TGTGCCAGCAGCGTAGGTTCACTAGCGGGAGAGGGTGAGCAGTTCTTC
.	TRBV5-1	17	TRBJ1-5	.	CASSLERVVTSNQPQHF	TGCGCCAGCAGCTTGGAAAGGGTGGTCACGAGCAATCAGCCCCAGCATTTT
TRBD2	TRBV15	17	TRBJ2-5	.	CATSREGLAGVRETQYF	TGTGCCACCAGCAGAGAAGGACTAGCGGGAGTCAGGGAGACCCAGTACTTC
.	TRBV4-2	13	TRBJ1-1	.	CASSQDHWGEAFF	TGTGCCAGCAGCCAAGATCACTGGGGTGAAGCTTTCTTT
TRBD2	TRBV13	16	TRBJ2-5	.	CASSSERAGREETQYF	TGTGCCAGCAGCTCTGAACGAGCGGGACGGGAAGAGACCCAGTACTTC
.	TRBV7-6	13	TRBJ2-7	.	CASSLDATYEQYF	TGTGCCAGCAGCTTAGACGCTACCTACGAGCAGTACTTC
.	TRBV6-5	14	TRBJ2-7	.	CASSYALTPYEQYF	TGTGCCAGCAGCTACGCTCTGACACCTTACGAGCAGTACTTC